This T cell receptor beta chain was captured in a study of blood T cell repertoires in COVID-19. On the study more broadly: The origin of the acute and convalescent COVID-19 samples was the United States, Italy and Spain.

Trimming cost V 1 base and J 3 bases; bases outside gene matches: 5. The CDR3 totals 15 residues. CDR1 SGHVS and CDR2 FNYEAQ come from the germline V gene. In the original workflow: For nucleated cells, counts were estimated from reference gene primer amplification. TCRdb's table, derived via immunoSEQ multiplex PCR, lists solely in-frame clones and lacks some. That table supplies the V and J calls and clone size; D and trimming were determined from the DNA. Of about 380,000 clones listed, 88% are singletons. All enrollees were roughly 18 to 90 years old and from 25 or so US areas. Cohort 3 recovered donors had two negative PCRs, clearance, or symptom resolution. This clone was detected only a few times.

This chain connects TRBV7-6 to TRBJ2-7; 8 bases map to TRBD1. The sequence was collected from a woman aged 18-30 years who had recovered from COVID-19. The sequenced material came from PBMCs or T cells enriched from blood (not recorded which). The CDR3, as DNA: TGTGCCAGCAGCTTAGAGTCAGGGACAGGCTACGAGCAGTACTTC. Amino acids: CASSLESGTGYEQYF.